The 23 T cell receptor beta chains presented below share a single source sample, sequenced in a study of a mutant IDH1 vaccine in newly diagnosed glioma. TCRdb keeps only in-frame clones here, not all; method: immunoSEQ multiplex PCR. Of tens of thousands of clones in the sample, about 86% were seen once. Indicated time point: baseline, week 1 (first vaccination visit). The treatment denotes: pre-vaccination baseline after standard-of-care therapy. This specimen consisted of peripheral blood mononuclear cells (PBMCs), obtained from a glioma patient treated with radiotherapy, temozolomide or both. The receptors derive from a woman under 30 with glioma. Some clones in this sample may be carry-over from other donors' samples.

DNA of the CDR3: TGTGCCAGCAGCTTAGCCCCGGGGGGTAGGAGCACAGATACGCAGTATTTT. As protein: CASSLAPGGRSTDTQYF. The chain is built from TRBV7-9 and TRBJ2-3, with TRBD2 identical over 7 bases. Per the germline V gene, CDR1 is SEHNR and CDR2 is FQNEAQ (reference sequence). The CDR3 consists of 17 residues. After removal of 0 bases from V and 0 bases from J, the junction contained 6 bases not matched to a gene.

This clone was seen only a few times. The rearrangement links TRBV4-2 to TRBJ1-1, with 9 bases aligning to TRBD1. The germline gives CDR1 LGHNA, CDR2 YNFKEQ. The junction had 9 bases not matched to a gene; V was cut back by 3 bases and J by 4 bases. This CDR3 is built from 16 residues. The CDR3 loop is CASSQETGGRVTEAFF. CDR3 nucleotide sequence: TGTGCCAGCAGCCAGGAGACAGGGGGGAGAGTCACTGAAGCTTTCTTT.

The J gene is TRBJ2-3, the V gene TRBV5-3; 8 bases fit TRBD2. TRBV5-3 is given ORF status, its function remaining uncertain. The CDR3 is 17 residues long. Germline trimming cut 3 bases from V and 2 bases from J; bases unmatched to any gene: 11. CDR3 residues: CARSYVALREDTDTQYF. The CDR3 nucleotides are TGTGCCAGAAGCTACGTAGCTTTGCGGGAGGACACAGATACGCAGTATTTT.

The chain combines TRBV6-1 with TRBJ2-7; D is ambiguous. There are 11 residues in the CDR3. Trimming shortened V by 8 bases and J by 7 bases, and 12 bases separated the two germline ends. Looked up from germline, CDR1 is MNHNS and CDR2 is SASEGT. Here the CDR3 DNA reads TGTGCCAGCGGGGTTTCGCGGGAGCAGTACTTC. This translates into CASGVSREQYF.

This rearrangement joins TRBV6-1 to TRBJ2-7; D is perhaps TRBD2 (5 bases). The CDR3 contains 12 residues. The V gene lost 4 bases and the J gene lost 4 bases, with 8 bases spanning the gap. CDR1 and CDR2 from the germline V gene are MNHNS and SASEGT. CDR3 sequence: CASSVGAYEQYF. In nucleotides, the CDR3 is TGTGCCAGCAGTGTGGGAGCTTACGAGCAGTACTTC.

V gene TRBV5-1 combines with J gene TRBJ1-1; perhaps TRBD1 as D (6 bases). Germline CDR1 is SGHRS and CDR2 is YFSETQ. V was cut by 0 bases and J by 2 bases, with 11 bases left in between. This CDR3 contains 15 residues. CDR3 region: CASSLGGGPNTEAFF. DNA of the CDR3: TGCGCCAGCAGCTTGGGGGGGGGCCCAAACACTGAAGCTTTCTTT.

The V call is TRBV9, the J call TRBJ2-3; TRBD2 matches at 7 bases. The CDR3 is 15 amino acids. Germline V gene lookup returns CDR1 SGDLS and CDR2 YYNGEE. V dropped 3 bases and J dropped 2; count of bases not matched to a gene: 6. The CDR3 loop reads CASSEASGYTDTQYF. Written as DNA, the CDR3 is TGTGCCAGCAGCGAGGCTAGCGGATACACAGATACGCAGTATTTT.

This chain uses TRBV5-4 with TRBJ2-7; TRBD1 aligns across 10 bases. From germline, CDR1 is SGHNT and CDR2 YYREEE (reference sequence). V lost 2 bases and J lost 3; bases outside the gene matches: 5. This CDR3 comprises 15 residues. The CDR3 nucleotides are TGTGCCAGCAGCTTCTGGACAGGGGGGGGCTACGAGCAGTACTTC. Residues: CASSFWTGGGYEQYF.

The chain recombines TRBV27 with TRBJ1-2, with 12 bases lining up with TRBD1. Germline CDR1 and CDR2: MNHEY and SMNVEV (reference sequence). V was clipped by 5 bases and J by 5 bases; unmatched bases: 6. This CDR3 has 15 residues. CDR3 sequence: CASSPGDRGLYGYTF. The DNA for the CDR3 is TGTGCCAGCAGTCCCGGGGACAGGGGGCTTTATGGCTACACCTTC.

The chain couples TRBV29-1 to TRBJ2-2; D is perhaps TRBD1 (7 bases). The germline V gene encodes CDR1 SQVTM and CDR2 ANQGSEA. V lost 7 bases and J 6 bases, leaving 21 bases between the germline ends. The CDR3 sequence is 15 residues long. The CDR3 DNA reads TGCAGCGGTCTACTCCCAGGGGGGTTAGCCGGGGAGCTGTTTTTT. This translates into CSGLLPGGLAGELFF.

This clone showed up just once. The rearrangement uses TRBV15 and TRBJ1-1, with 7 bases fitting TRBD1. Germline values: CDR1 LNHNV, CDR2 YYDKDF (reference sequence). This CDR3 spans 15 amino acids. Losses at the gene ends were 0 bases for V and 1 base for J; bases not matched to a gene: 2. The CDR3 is CATSRERTGNTEAFF. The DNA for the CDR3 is TGTGCCACCAGCAGAGAGCGGACAGGGAACACTGAAGCTTTCTTT.

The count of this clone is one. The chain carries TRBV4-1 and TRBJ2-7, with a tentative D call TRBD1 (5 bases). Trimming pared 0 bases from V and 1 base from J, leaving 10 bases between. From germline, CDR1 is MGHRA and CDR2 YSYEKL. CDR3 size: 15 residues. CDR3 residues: CASSQEGEWSYEQYF. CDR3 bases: TGCGCCAGCAGCCAAGAAGGGGAATGGTCCTACGAGCAGTACTTC.

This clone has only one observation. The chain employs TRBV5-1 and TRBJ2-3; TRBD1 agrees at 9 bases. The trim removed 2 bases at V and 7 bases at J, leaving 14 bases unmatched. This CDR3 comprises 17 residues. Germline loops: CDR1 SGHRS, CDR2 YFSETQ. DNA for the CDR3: TGCGCCAGCAGCTTTTTCCGGGACAGGGATAACACCAATACGCAGTATTTT. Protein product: CASSFFRDRDNTNTQYF.

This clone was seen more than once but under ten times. The CDR3 bases are TGTGCCTGGAGACGTACAGGGAAAAATTATGGCTACACCTTC. It yields the protein CAWRRTGKNYGYTF. This chain links TRBV30 with TRBJ1-2, with a weak D call TRBD1 (6 bases). The germline V and J ends were trimmed by 3 bases and 5 bases, with 16 bases remaining between them. Germline CDR1 is GTSNPN and CDR2 is SVGIG (reference sequence). The CDR3 consists of 14 residues.

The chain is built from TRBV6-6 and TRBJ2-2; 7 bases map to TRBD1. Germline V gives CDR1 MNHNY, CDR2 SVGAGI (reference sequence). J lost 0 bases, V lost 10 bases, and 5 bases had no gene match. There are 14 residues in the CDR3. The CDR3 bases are TGTGCCATACTAGGGGGCGCGAACACCGGGGAGCTGTTTTTT. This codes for CAILGGANTGELFF.

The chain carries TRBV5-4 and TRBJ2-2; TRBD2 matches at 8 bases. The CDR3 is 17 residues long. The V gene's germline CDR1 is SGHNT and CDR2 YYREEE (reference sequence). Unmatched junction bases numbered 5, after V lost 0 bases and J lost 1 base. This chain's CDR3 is CASSLDTGGVNTGELFF. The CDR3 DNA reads TGTGCCAGCAGCTTGGATACGGGAGGGGTGAACACCGGGGAGCTGTTTTTT.

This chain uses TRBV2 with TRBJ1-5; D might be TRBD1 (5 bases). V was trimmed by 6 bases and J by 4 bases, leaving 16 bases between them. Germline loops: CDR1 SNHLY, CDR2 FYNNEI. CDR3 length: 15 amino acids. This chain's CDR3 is CASRWIGDPNQPQHF. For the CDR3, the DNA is TGTGCCAGCAGGTGGATAGGGGACCCAAATCAGCCCCAGCATTTT.

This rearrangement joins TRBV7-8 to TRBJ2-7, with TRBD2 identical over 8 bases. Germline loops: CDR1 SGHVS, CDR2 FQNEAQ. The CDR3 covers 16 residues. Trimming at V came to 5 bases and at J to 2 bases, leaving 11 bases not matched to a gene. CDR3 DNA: TGTGCCAGCAGCGCCGCTCGAGCGGGAGCACCCTACGAGCAGTACTTC. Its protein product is CASSAARAGAPYEQYF.

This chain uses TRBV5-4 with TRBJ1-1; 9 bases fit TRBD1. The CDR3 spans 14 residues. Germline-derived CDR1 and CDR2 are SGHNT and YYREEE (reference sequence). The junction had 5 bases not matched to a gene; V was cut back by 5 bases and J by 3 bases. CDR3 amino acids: CASRYTGGDTEAFF. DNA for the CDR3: TGTGCCAGCAGGTATACAGGGGGCGACACTGAAGCTTTCTTT.

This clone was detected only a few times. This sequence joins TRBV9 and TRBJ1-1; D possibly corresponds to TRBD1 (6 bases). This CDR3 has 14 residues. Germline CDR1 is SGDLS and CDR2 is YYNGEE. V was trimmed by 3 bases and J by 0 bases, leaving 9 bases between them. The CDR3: CASSATGLNTEAFF. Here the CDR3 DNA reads TGTGCCAGCAGCGCCACAGGGCTGAACACTGAAGCTTTCTTT.

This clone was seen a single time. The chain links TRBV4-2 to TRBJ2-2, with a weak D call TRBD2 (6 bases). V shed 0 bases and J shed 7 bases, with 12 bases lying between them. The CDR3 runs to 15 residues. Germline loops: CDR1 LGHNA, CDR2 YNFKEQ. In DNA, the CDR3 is TGTGCCAGCAGCCAAGATCGGGGGATGGGCGGGGAGCTGTTTTTT. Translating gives CASSQDRGMGGELFF.

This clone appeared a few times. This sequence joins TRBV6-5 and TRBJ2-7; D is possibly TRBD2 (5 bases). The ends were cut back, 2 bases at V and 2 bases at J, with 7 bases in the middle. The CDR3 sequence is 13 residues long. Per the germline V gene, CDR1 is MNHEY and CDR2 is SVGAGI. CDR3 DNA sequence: TGTGCCAGCAGTTACCCAGCGGCCTACGAGCAGTACTTC. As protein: CASSYPAAYEQYF.

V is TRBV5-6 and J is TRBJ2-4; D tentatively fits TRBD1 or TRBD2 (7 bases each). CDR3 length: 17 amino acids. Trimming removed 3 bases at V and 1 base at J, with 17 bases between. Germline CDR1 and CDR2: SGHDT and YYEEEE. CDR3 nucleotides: TGTGCCAGCAGCTCGGAGGGGGCGCGGGGGGCCAAAAACATTCAGTACTTC. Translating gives CASSSEGARGAKNIQYF. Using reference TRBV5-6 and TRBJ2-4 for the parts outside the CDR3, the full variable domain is DAGVTQSPTHLIKTRGQQVTLRCSPKSGHDTVSWYQQALGQGPQFIFQYYEEEERQRGNFPDRFSGHQFPNYSSELNVNALLLGDSALYLCASSSEGARGAKNIQYFGAGTRLSVL.